A selection of T cell receptor beta chains follows, all from one sample in a study of blood T cell repertoires in COVID-19. This table comes from immunoSEQ multiplex PCR, and its TCRdb copy is limited to in-frame clones, with some not included. The sample yields a few hundred thousand clones, over 80% seen once. Sample: PBMCs or T cells enriched from blood (not recorded which). The receptors were gathered from a woman between 45 and 60 years old who had recovered from COVID-19. Both conserved end residues are part of each CDR3. Fields, in order: J gene, CDR3 length, clone size, D gene, V gene, CDR3 protein, CDR3 DNA. D genes are given only for firm matches. Size is omitted from some rows. Given values are once, few, many or a class for expanded clones.

J: TRBJ1-1
length: 14
size: NA
D: TRBD1
V: TRBV4-1
CDR3: CASSQTGGVTEAFF
DNA: TGCGCCAGCAGCCAGACAGGGGGCGTTACTGAAGCTTTCTTT

J: TRBJ1-1
length: 12
size: NA
D: NA
V: TRBV12-3/TRBV12-4
CDR3: CASSPQNTEAFF
DNA: TGTGCCAGCAGTCCACAGAACACTGAAGCTTTCTTT

J: TRBJ1-4
length: 14
size: NA
D: TRBD1
V: TRBV4-2
CDR3: CASSPQGAQEKLFF
DNA: TGTGCCAGCAGCCCCCAGGGGGCGCAGGAAAAACTGTTTTTT

J: TRBJ1-1
length: 14
size: NA
D: NA
V: TRBV19
CDR3: CASSFGGSYTEAFF
DNA: TGTGCCAGTAGTTTCGGGGGAAGTTACACTGAAGCTTTCTTT

J: TRBJ1-4
length: 19
size: NA
D: TRBD1
V: TRBV7-9
CDR3: CASSPVLGTGVLGNEKLFF
DNA: TGTGCCAGCAGCCCCGTTCTTGGGACAGGGGTTTTGGGAAATGAAAAACTGTTTTTT

J: TRBJ2-1
length: 14
size: NA
D: NA
V: TRBV7-3
CDR3: CASSLFKSVGEQFF
DNA: TGTGCCAGCAGCTTATTCAAGTCCGTCGGTGAGCAGTTCTTC

J: TRBJ2-1
length: 14
size: NA
D: TRBD1
V: TRBV7-3
CDR3: CASSPRDSNNEQFF
DNA: TGTGCCAGCAGCCCCCGGGACAGCAACAATGAGCAGTTCTTC

J: TRBJ2-7
length: 16
size: NA
D: TRBD2
V: TRBV7-2
CDR3: CASSPDTAGVKYEQYF
DNA: TGTGCCAGCAGCCCCGACACAGCGGGAGTTAAGTACGAGCAGTACTTC

J: TRBJ1-5
length: 17
size: few
D: TRBD1
V: TRBV4-2
CDR3: CASSQDRVGQGDQPQHF
DNA: TGTGCCAGCAGCCAAGATAGGGTTGGACAGGGAGATCAGCCCCAGCATTTT

J: TRBJ2-1
length: 15
size: few
D: TRBD2
V: TRBV11-3
CDR3: CASTASGGFYNEQFF
DNA: TGTGCCAGCACCGCTAGCGGGGGGTTCTACAATGAGCAGTTCTTC

J: TRBJ1-1
length: 13
size: NA
D: TRBD1
V: TRBV11-3
CDR3: CASSLIQGTEAFF
DNA: TGTGCCAGCAGCTTAATACAGGGGACTGAAGCTTTCTTT

J: TRBJ2-7
length: 15
size: NA
D: NA
V: TRBV7-9
CDR3: CASSPFLSGNYEQYF
DNA: TGTGCCAGCAGCCCCTTCTTGAGCGGAAACTACGAGCAGTACTTC

J: TRBJ1-6
length: 13
size: NA
D: NA
V: TRBV7-2
CDR3: CASNGGRESPLHF
DNA: TGTGCCAGCAACGGGGGGCGCGAGTCCCCCCTCCACTTT

J: TRBJ2-3
length: 15
size: many
D: TRBD2
V: TRBV6-4
CDR3: CASSASGGASDTQYF
DNA: TGTGCCAGCAGTGCTAGCGGGGGGGCCTCAGATACGCAGTATTTT

J: TRBJ1-3
length: 15
size: NA
D: NA
V: TRBV6-1
CDR3: CASSEGWGAGNTIYF
DNA: TGTGCCAGCAGTGAAGGATGGGGGGCTGGAAACACCATATATTTT

J: TRBJ1-1
length: 11
size: few
D: TRBD1
V: TRBV20-1
CDR3: CSVQGRTEAFF
DNA: TGCAGTGTACAGGGGAGAACTGAAGCTTTCTTT

J: TRBJ1-5
length: 15
size: NA
D: TRBD1
V: TRBV4-2
CDR3: CASSQPGTGTQPQHF
DNA: TGTGCCAGCAGCCAGCCCGGGACAGGGACCCAGCCCCAGCATTTT

J: TRBJ1-3
length: 13
size: once
D: NA
V: TRBV7-3
CDR3: CASSLGSGNTIYF
DNA: TGTGCCAGCAGTCTCGGCTCTGGAAACACCATATATTTT

J: TRBJ1-1
length: 17
size: NA
D: TRBD1
V: TRBV7-8
CDR3: CASSLFTAGTGDRGAFF
DNA: TGTGCCAGCAGCTTGTTTACAGCCGGGACAGGAGACCGTGGAGCTTTCTTT

J: TRBJ2-1
length: 13
size: NA
D: TRBD1
V: TRBV6-4
CDR3: CASSPTGFNEQFF
DNA: TGTGCCAGCAGTCCGACAGGGTTCAATGAGCAGTTCTTC

J: TRBJ1-2
length: 14
size: NA
D: TRBD1
V: TRBV10-3
CDR3: CAISEHRGQDGYTF
DNA: TGTGCCATCAGTGAACACAGGGGGCAGGATGGCTACACCTTC

J: TRBJ2-3
length: 15
size: few
D: NA
V: TRBV6-5
CDR3: CASSYSGGPADTQYF
DNA: TGTGCCAGCAGTTACTCGGGGGGGCCCGCAGATACGCAGTATTTT

J: TRBJ2-5
length: 13
size: NA
D: NA
V: TRBV5-5
CDR3: CASSRQEQETQYF
DNA: TGTGCCAGCAGCCGCCAGGAACAAGAGACCCAGTACTTC

J: TRBJ1-2
length: 15
size: NA
D: NA
V: TRBV4-3
CDR3: CASSQDSRGGDGYTF
DNA: TGCGCCAGCAGCCAGGACTCACGGGGGGGCGATGGCTACACCTTC

J: TRBJ1-1
length: 14
size: NA
D: TRBD1
V: TRBV11-3
CDR3: CASRNRGGNTEAFF
DNA: TGTGCCAGCAGGAACAGGGGGGGGAACACTGAAGCTTTCTTT

J: TRBJ2-2
length: 16
size: once
D: TRBD2
V: TRBV5-1
CDR3: CASSLGLALNTGELFF
DNA: TGCGCCAGCAGCTTAGGACTAGCGCTGAACACCGGGGAGCTGTTTTTT

J: TRBJ2-1
length: 16
size: NA
D: TRBD2
V: TRBV20-1
CDR3: CSASILTSGSYNEQFF
DNA: TGCAGTGCTAGTATCTTAACTAGCGGGTCCTACAATGAGCAGTTCTTC

J: TRBJ1-3
length: 15
size: NA
D: NA
V: TRBV7-2
CDR3: CASSLIGGSGNTIYF
DNA: TGTGCCAGCAGCTTGATTGGGGGGTCTGGAAACACCATATATTTT

J: TRBJ2-1
length: 15
size: NA
D: NA
V: TRBV5-1
CDR3: CASSSEGDRYNEQFF
DNA: TGCGCCAGCAGCTCGGAGGGGGACAGATACAATGAGCAGTTCTTC

J: TRBJ1-2
length: 11
size: NA
D: NA
V: TRBV3-1/TRBV3-2
CDR3: CASSLSGGYTF
DNA: TGTGCCAGCAGCCTATCGGGGGGCTACACCTTC